A selection of T cell receptor beta chains follows, all from one sample in a study of neurological immune-mediated disorders. TCRdb independently ran MiXCR on the 5' RACE reads; one entry per CDR3 protein. Of around 78,000 distinct CDR3 sequences listed, 15% to 20% are singletons. Specimen: PBMCs. These receptors originate from a woman aged 40 to 50 in good health. CDR3s include the opening cysteine and the closing phenylalanine or tryptophan. Fields, in order: CDR3 protein, J gene, D gene, V gene. The D gene is left open where the match is weak.

cdr3_aa: CASSTGTSGTQYF
j_call: TRBJ2-3
d_call: .
v_call: TRBV12-3/TRBV12-4

cdr3_aa: CASSKGTGVGPYEQYF
j_call: TRBJ2-7
d_call: TRBD1
v_call: TRBV2

cdr3_aa: CASRPGQFLVISSYNEQFF
j_call: TRBJ2-1
d_call: TRBD1
v_call: TRBV6-2/TRBV6-3

cdr3_aa: CASSFVPGQEYGYTF
j_call: TRBJ1-2
d_call: TRBD1
v_call: TRBV7-2

cdr3_aa: CASSLGEGYGTEAFF
j_call: TRBJ1-1
d_call: .
v_call: TRBV5-1

cdr3_aa: CASGLVLGQGKQPQHF
j_call: TRBJ1-5
d_call: TRBD1
v_call: TRBV12-5

cdr3_aa: CASSLIRGPQETQYF
j_call: TRBJ2-5
d_call: .
v_call: TRBV5-1

cdr3_aa: CASSANFDEQYF
j_call: TRBJ2-7
d_call: .
v_call: TRBV9

cdr3_aa: CASSLVDSAFDGYTF
j_call: TRBJ1-2
d_call: .
v_call: TRBV7-9

cdr3_aa: CASSSGGSLPSSYNEQFF
j_call: TRBJ2-1
d_call: TRBD2
v_call: TRBV7-2

cdr3_aa: CASSYEGEDQPQHF
j_call: TRBJ1-5
d_call: .
v_call: TRBV6-2/TRBV6-3

cdr3_aa: CASSLEGDREETQYF
j_call: TRBJ2-5
d_call: TRBD1
v_call: TRBV5-1

cdr3_aa: CAISDRAAKNIQYF
j_call: TRBJ2-4
d_call: .
v_call: TRBV10-3

cdr3_aa: CASSLGSLEDTQYF
j_call: TRBJ2-3
d_call: .
v_call: TRBV7-2

cdr3_aa: CASSLGPEGTEAFF
j_call: TRBJ1-1
d_call: .
v_call: TRBV28

cdr3_aa: CSARDPRTGEGTPLHF
j_call: TRBJ1-6
d_call: TRBD1
v_call: TRBV20-1

cdr3_aa: CASSARSGTGGGELFF
j_call: TRBJ2-2
d_call: TRBD1
v_call: TRBV2

cdr3_aa: CASSLELVGTDEQFF
j_call: TRBJ2-1
d_call: .
v_call: TRBV5-1

cdr3_aa: CSARDLRWGGGSNQPQHF
j_call: TRBJ1-5
d_call: .
v_call: TRBV20-1

cdr3_aa: CSVEGGGSAFF
j_call: TRBJ1-1
d_call: .
v_call: TRBV29-1

cdr3_aa: CASSPLGGTYNEQFF
j_call: TRBJ2-1
d_call: .
v_call: TRBV18

cdr3_aa: CASSLALSPNEKLFF
j_call: TRBJ1-4
d_call: .
v_call: TRBV7-9

cdr3_aa: CASSLLLGSNYGYTF
j_call: TRBJ1-2
d_call: .
v_call: TRBV5-1

cdr3_aa: CASSQRNRLDLGSYNEQFF
j_call: TRBJ2-1
d_call: .
v_call: TRBV5-1

cdr3_aa: CASSLSLSGNTIYF
j_call: TRBJ1-3
d_call: .
v_call: TRBV7-8

cdr3_aa: CSARQLTEFNYGYTF
j_call: TRBJ1-2
d_call: .
v_call: TRBV20-1

cdr3_aa: CSAASGGSYNEQFF
j_call: TRBJ2-1
d_call: TRBD2
v_call: TRBV20-1

cdr3_aa: CASSQDFSGGAGELFF
j_call: TRBJ2-2
d_call: TRBD2
v_call: TRBV4-2

cdr3_aa: CAWSVSLLQANQPQHF
j_call: TRBJ1-5
d_call: .
v_call: TRBV30

cdr3_aa: CASREVGQGLDEQFF
j_call: TRBJ2-1
d_call: TRBD1
v_call: TRBV5-4

cdr3_aa: CASSYLEQGANSPLHF
j_call: TRBJ1-6
d_call: .
v_call: TRBV5-1

cdr3_aa: CASSPTSGYGYTF
j_call: TRBJ1-2
d_call: .
v_call: TRBV7-2

cdr3_aa: CASSQGASRNTEAFF
j_call: TRBJ1-1
d_call: .
v_call: TRBV3-1

cdr3_aa: CAWSVAGNTDTQYF
j_call: TRBJ2-3
d_call: .
v_call: TRBV30

cdr3_aa: CASSSTTRGGTEAFF
j_call: TRBJ1-1
d_call: .
v_call: TRBV5-1

cdr3_aa: CASSPWTAAGDTQYF
j_call: TRBJ2-3
d_call: .
v_call: TRBV27

cdr3_aa: CAGIQESGGELFF
j_call: TRBJ2-2
d_call: .
v_call: TRBV3-1

cdr3_aa: CASSGQGGDGYTF
j_call: TRBJ1-2
d_call: TRBD1
v_call: TRBV7-3

cdr3_aa: CATSSTSGGASETQYF
j_call: TRBJ2-5
d_call: TRBD2
v_call: TRBV24-1

cdr3_aa: CASSYGSRVGNTEAFF
j_call: TRBJ1-1
d_call: .
v_call: TRBV6-6

cdr3_aa: CASSPNNYGYTF
j_call: TRBJ1-2
d_call: .
v_call: TRBV6-2/TRBV6-3

cdr3_aa: CSGSASGGAADTQYF
j_call: TRBJ2-3
d_call: TRBD2
v_call: TRBV20-1

cdr3_aa: CASSLKGRDTEAFF
j_call: TRBJ1-1
d_call: .
v_call: TRBV7-2

cdr3_aa: CASSSGDQGSGANVLTF
j_call: TRBJ2-6
d_call: .
v_call: TRBV6-4

cdr3_aa: CASSLAGQQHNEQFF
j_call: TRBJ2-1
d_call: .
v_call: TRBV5-1

cdr3_aa: CASRETDTQYF
j_call: TRBJ2-3
d_call: .
v_call: TRBV7-2

cdr3_aa: CSARETGTGTSEQYF
j_call: TRBJ2-7
d_call: TRBD1
v_call: TRBV20-1

cdr3_aa: CASSYRLSTDTQYF
j_call: TRBJ2-3
d_call: .
v_call: TRBV4-1

cdr3_aa: CSARRVSNQPQHF
j_call: TRBJ1-5
d_call: .
v_call: TRBV20-1

cdr3_aa: CASSSGGDYNEQFF
j_call: TRBJ2-1
d_call: TRBD2
v_call: TRBV4-1

cdr3_aa: CASSSRGTGQETQYF
j_call: TRBJ2-5
d_call: TRBD1
v_call: TRBV11-3

cdr3_aa: CASSEYQGAEHGYTF
j_call: TRBJ1-2
d_call: TRBD1
v_call: TRBV6-1

cdr3_aa: CASSPRDRSYNEQFF
j_call: TRBJ2-1
d_call: TRBD1
v_call: TRBV7-2